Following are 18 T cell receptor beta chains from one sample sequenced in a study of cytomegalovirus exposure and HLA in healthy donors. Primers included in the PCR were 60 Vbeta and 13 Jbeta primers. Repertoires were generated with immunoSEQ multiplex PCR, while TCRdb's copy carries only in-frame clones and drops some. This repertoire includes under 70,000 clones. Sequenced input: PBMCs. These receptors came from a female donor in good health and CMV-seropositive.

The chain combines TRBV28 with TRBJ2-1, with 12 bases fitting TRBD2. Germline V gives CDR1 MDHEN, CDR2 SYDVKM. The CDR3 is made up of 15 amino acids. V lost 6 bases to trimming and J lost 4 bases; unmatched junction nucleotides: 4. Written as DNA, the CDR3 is TGTGCCAGCAGAAGACTAGCGGGGGCATACAATGAGCAGTTCTTC. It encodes CASRRLAGAYNEQFF.

The DNA for the CDR3 is TGTGCCAGCAGTGTCTCGGCGGAAAACACTGAAGCTTTCTTT. The encoded protein is CASSVSAENTEAFF. The chain recombines TRBV6-5 with TRBJ1-1; no definite D call. The germline V gene encodes CDR1 MNHEY and CDR2 SVGAGI. The CDR3 is 14 residues long. The V end lost 5 bases, the J end lost 2 bases, and 12 bases lay between the germline ends.

The CDR3 loop reads CASKEGPGDPEAFF. CDR3 nucleotide sequence: TGTGCCAGCAAAGAGGGCCCGGGTGACCCTGAAGCTTTCTTT. This chain connects TRBV6-6 to TRBJ1-1; unclear D gene. The CDR3 spans 14 residues. V gave up 7 bases and J gave up 6 bases, with 18 bases separating them. Germline loops: CDR1 MNHNY, CDR2 SVGAGI (reference sequence).

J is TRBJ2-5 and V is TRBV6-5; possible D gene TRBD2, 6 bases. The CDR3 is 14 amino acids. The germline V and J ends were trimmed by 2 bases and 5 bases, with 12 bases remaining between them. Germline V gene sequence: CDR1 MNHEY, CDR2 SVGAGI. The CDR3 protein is CASSYGRGRETQYF. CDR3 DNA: TGTGCCAGCAGTTACGGTCGGGGGAGGGAGACCCAGTACTTC.

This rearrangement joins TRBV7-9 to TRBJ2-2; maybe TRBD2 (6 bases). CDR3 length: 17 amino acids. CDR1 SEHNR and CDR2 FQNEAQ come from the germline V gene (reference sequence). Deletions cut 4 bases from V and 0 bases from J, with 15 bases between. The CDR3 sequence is CASSSTESGPNTGELFF. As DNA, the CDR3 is TGTGCCAGCAGCTCCACGGAAAGCGGGCCGAACACCGGGGAGCTGTTTTTT.

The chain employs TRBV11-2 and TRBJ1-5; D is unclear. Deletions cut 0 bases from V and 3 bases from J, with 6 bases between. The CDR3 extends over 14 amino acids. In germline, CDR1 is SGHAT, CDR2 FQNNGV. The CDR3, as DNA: TGTGCCAGCAGCTTAGATAGATTCAATCAGCCCCAGCATTTT. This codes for CASSLDRFNQPQHF.

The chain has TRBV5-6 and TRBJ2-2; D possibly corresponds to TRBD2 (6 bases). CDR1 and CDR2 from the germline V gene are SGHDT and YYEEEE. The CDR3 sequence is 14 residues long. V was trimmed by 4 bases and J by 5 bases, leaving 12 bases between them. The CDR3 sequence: CASSNYGGTGELFF. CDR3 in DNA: TGTGCCAGCAGCAATTACGGGGGAACCGGGGAGCTGTTTTTT.

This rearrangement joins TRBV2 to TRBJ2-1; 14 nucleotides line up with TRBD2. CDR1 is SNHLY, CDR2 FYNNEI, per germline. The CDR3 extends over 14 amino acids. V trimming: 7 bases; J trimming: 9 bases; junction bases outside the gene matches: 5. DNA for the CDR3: TGTGCCAGCATAAGACTAGCGGGAGGGTCTGAGCAGTTCTTC. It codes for CASIRLAGGSEQFF.

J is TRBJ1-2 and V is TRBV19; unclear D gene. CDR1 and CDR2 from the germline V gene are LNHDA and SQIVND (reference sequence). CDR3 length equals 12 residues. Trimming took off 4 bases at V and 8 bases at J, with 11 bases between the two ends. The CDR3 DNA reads TGTGCCAGTAGTACGTCCAAACAGGGCTACACCTTC. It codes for CASSTSKQGYTF.

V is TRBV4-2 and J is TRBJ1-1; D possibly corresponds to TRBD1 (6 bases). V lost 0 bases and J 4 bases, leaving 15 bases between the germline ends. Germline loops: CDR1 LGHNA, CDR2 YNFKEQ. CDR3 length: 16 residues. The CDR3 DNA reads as TGTGCCAGCAGCCAAGATTCATTTCGAGGGGGCACTGAAGCTTTCTTT. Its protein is CASSQDSFRGGTEAFF.

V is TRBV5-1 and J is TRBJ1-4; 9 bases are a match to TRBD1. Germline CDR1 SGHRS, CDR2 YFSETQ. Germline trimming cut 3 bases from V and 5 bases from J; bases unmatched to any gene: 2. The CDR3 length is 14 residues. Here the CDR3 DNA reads TGCGCCAGCAGCTCCGGGACAGGGAATGAAAAACTGTTTTTT. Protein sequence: CASSSGTGNEKLFF.

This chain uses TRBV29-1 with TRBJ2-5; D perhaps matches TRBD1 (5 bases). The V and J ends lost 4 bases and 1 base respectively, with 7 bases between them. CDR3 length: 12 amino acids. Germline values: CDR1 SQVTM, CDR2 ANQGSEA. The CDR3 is CSVGTSQETQYF. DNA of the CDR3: TGCAGCGTTGGGACATCCCAAGAGACCCAGTACTTC.

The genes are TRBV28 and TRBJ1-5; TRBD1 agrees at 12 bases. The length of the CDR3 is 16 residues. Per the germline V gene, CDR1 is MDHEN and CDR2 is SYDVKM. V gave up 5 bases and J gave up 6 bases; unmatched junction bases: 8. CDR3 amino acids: CASSPLGQGAIQPQHF. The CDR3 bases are TGTGCCAGCAGTCCATTGGGACAGGGGGCGATTCAGCCCCAGCATTTT.

CDR3 bases: TGTGCCAGCAGTGAATCTACCAGGGCGGAAAAACTGTTTTTT. Protein product: CASSESTRAEKLFF. This chain connects TRBV25-1 to TRBJ1-4; D perhaps matches TRBD1 (5 bases). The CDR3 sequence is 14 residues long. Trimming removed 1 base from V and 8 bases from J, with 11 bases in between. Germline lookup yields CDR1 MGHDK and CDR2 SYGVNS.

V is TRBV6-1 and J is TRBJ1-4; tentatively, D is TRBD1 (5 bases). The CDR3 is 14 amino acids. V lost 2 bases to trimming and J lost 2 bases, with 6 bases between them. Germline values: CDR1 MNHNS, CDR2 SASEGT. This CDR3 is CASSESGTNEKLFF. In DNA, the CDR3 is TGTGCCAGCAGTGAATCAGGGACTAATGAAAAACTGTTTTTT.

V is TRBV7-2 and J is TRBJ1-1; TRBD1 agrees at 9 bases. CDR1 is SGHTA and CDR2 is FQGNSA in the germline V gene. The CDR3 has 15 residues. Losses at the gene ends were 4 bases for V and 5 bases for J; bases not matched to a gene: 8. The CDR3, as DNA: TGTGCCAGCAGCTGGATCTTGGACAGGGGAACTGAAGCTTTCTTT. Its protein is CASSWILDRGTEAFF. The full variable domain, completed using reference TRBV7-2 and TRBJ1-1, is GAGVSQSPSNKVTEKGKDVELRCDPISGHTALYWYRQSLGQGLEFLIYFQGNSAPDKSGLPSDRFSAERTGGSVSTLTIQRTQQEDSAVYLCASSWILDRGTEAFFGQGTRLTVV.

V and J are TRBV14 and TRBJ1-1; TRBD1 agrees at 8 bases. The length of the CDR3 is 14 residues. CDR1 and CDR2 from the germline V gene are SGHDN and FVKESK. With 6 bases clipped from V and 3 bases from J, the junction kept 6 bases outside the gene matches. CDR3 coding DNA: TGTGCCAGCAGAGAGATACAGGGGGACACTGAAGCTTTCTTT. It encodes CASREIQGDTEAFF.

CDR3 nucleotides: TGTGCCAGTACCACGACAGGGGGCCCTACCTATGGCTACACCTTC. It codes for CASTTTGGPTYGYTF. V gene TRBV19 combines with J gene TRBJ1-2; TRBD1 agrees at 10 bases. CDR1 and CDR2 from the germline V gene are LNHDA and SQIVND (reference sequence). The CDR3 totals 15 residues. V lost 7 bases and J lost 4; bases outside the gene matches: 9.